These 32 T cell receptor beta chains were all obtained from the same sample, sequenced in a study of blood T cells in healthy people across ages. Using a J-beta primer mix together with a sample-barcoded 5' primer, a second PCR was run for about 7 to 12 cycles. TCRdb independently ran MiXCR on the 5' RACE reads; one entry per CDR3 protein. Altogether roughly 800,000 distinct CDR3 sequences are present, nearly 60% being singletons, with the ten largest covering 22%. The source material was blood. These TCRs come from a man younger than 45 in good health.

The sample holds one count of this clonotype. The CDR3 DNA reads TGTGCCAGCAGCGGCTCCGGGACAGGGGTCGAGCAGTACTTC. Protein product: CASSGSGTGVEQYF. This chain links TRBV12-3 or TRBV12-4 with TRBJ2-5, with 10 bases that match TRBD1. The J call is doubtful: the DNA matches TRBJ2-7 better. This CDR3 has 14 amino acids.

The DNA of the CDR3 is TGCAGTGCTAGAGAACCCAAGGGATCCCTGGAGCAGTTCTTC. This translates into CSAREPKGSLEQFF. The J gene is TRBJ2-1, the V gene TRBV20-1; D gene ambiguous. The CDR3 has 14 amino acids. The V and J ends lost 0 bases and 10 bases respectively, with 16 bases between them. Germline CDR1 reads DFQATT; CDR2 reads SNEGSKA (reference sequence).

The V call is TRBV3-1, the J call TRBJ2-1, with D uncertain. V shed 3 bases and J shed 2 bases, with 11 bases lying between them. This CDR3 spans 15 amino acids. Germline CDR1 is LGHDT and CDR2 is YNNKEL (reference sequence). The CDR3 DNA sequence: TGTGCCAGCAGCCAGCTCCCGGGCCCCTACAATGAGCAGTTCTTC. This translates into CASSQLPGPYNEQFF.

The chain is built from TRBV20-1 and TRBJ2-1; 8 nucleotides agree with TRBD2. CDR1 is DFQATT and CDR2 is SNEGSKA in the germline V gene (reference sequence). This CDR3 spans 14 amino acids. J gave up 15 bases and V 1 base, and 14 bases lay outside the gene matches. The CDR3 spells CSARGGSGAGASFF. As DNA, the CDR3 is TGCAGTGCTAGAGGGGGTTCGGGAGCGGGGGCTTCGTTCTTC.

DNA for the CDR3: TGTGCCAGCAGCTCGGACAGTATCTACGAGCAGTACTTC. Residues: CASSSDSIYEQYF. The J gene is TRBJ2-7, the V gene TRBV7-2; D might be TRBD1 (6 bases). The germline gives CDR1 SGHTA, CDR2 FQGNSA. The CDR3 is 13 amino acids. Between the trimmed V and J ends, which lost 4 bases and 3 bases, there was a span of 10 bases.

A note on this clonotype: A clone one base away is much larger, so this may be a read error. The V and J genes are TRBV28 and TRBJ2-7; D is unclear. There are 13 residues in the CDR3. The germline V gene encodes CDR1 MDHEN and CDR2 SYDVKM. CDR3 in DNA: TGTGTCTCTACGATTGGCATTGCCTACGAGCAGTACTTC. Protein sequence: CVSTIGIAYEQYF.

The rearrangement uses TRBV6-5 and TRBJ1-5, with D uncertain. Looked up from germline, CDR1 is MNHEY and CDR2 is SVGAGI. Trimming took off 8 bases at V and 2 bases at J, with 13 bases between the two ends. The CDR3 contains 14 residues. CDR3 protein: CASSDRGRNQPQHF. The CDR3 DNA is TGTGCCAGCTCCGACCGGGGTCGCAATCAGCCCCAGCATTTT.

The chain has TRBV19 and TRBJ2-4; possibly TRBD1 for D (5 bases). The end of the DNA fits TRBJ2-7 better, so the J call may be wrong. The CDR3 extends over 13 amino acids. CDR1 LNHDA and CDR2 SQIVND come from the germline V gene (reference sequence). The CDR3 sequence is CAVSRAAITEQYF. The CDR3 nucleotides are TGTGCTGTAAGCAGGGCCGCTATAACCGAGCAGTACTTC.

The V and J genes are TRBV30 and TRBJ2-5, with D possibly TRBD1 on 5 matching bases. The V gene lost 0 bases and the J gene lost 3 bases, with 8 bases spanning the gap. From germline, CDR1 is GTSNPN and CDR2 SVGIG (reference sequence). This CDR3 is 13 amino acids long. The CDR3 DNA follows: TGTGCCTGGAGTGTAGGCAGGGAAGAGACCCAGTACTTC. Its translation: CAWSVGREETQYF. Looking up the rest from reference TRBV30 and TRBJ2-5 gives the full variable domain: SQTIHQWPATLVQPVGSPLSLECTVEGTSNPNLYWYRQAAGRGLQLLFYSVGIGQISSEVPQNLSASRPQDRQFILSSKKLLLSDSGFYLCAWSVGREETQYFGPGTRLLVL.

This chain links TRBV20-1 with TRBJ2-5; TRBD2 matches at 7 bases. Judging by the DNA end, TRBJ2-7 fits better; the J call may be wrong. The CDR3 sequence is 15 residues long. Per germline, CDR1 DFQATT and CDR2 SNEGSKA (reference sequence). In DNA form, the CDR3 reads TGCAGTGCTTGGTCTAGCGCGGGAGTACCCTACGAGCAGTACTTC. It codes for CSAWSSAGVPYEQYF.

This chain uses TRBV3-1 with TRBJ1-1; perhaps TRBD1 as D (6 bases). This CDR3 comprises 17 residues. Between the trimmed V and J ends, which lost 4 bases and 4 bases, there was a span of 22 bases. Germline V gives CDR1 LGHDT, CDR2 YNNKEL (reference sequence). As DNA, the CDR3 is TGTGCCAGCAGCCGATATAAAGATTACAGGGACCTCACTGAAGCTTTCTTT. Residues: CASSRYKDYRDLTEAFF. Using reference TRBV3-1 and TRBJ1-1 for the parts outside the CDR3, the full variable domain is DTAVSQTPKYLVTQMGNDKSIKCEQNLGHDTMYWYKQDSKKFLKIMFSYNNKELIINETVPNRFSPKSPDKAHLNLHINSLELGDSAVYFCASSRYKDYRDLTEAFFGQGTRLTVV.

The CDR3 reads CASSQVTAGTQFF. CDR3 bases: TGTGCCAGCAGCCAAGTTACAGCGGGAACGCAGTTCTTC. The chain has TRBV14 and TRBJ2-1; 7 bases match TRBD2. Per germline, CDR1 SGHDN and CDR2 FVKESK. Trimming cost V 1 base and J 12 bases; bases outside gene matches: 6. The CDR3 spans 13 residues. The whole variable domain, filled in from reference TRBV14 and TRBJ2-1, reads EAGVTQFPSHSVIEKGQTVTLRCDPISGHDNLYWYRRVMGKEIKFLLHFVKESKQDESGMPNNRFLAERTGGTYSTLKVQPAELEDSGVYFCASSQVTAGTQFFGPGTRLTVL.

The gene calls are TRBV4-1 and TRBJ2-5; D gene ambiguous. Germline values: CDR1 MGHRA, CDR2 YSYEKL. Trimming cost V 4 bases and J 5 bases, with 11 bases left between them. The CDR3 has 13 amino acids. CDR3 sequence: CASSLSRVETQYF. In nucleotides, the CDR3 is TGCGCCAGCAGCCTAAGTCGGGTCGAGACCCAGTACTTC.

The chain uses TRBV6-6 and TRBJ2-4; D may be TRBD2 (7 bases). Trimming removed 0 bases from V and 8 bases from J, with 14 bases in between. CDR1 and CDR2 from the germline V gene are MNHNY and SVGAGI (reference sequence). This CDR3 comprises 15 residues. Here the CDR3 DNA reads TGTGCCAGCAGTTACTCGCTGGGAGGGGGGGACATTCAGTACTTC. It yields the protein CASSYSLGGGDIQYF.

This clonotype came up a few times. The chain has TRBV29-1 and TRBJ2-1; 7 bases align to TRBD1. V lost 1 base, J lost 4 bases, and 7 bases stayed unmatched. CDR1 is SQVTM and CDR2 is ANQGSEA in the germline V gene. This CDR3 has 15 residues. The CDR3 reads CSVEVWDSQYNEQFF. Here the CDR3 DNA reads TGCAGCGTTGAAGTATGGGACAGCCAGTACAATGAGCAGTTCTTC.

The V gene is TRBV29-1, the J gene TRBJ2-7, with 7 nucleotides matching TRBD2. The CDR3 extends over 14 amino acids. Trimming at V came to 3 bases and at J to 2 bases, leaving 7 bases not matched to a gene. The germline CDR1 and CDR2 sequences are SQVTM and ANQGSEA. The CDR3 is CSVDRLAETYEQYF. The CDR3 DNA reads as TGCAGCGTTGATAGGCTAGCGGAGACCTACGAGCAGTACTTC.

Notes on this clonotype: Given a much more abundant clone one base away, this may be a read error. The CDR3 region is CVISESGNEQFF. In nucleotides, the CDR3 is TGTGTCATCAGTGAGTCGGGGAATGAGCAGTTCTTC. The gene calls are TRBV10-3 and TRBJ2-1, with D maybe TRBD2 (5 bases). The CDR3 runs 12 residues. Looked up from germline, CDR1 is ENHRY and CDR2 is SYGVKD.

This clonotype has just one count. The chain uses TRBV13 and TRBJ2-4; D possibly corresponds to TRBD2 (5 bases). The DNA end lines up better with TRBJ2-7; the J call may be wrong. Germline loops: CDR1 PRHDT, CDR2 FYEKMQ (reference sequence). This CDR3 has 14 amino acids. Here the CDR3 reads CASSGGFRNYEQYF. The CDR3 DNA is TGTGCCAGCAGCGGAGGCTTTAGAAACTACGAGCAGTACTTC.

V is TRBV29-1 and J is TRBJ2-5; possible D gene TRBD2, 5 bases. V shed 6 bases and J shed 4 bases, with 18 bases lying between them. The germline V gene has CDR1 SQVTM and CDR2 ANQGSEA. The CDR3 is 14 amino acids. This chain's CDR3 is CSVFARDGGETQYF. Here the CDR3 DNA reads TGCAGCGTCTTTGCACGGGATGGAGGAGAGACCCAGTACTTC.

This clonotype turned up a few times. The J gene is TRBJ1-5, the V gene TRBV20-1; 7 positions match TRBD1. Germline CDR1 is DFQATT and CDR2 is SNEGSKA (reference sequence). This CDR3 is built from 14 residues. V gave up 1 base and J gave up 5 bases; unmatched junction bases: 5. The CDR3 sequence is CSARGQGGYQPQHF. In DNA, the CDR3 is TGCAGTGCTAGAGGTCAGGGGGGATATCAGCCCCAGCATTTT.

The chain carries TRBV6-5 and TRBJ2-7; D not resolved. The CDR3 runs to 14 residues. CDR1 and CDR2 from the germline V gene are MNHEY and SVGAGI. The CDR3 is CATQPWVDRSEQYF. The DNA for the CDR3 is TGTGCGACCCAACCGTGGGTTGACCGTTCCGAGCAGTACTTC.

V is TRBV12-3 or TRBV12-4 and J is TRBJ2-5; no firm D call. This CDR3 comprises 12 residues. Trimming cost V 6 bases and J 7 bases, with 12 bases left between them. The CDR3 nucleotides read TGTGCCAGCAGCTATACAGCTGGGACCCAGTACTTC. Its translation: CASSYTAGTQYF.

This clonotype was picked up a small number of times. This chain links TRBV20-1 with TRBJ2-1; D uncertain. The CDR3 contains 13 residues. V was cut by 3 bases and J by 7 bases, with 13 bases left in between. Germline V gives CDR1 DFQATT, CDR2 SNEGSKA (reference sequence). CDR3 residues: CSARPAARNEQFF. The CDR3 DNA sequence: TGCAGTGCTAGGCCCGCAGCCAGAAATGAGCAGTTCTTC.

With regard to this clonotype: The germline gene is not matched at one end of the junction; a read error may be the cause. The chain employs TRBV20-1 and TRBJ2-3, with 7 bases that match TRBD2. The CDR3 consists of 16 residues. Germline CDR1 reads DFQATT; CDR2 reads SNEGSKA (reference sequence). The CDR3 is CSTRVVPRGVEDTQYF. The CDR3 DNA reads TGCAGTACTAGGGTTGTCCCCCGGGGGGTGGAAGATACGCAGTATTTT.

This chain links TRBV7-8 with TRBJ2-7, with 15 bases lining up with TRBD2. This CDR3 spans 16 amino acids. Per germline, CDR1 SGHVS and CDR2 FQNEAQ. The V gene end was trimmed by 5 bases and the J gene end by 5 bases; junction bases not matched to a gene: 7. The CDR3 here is CASSPYGTSGRNEQYF. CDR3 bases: TGTGCCAGCAGCCCCTACGGGACTAGCGGGAGGAACGAGCAGTACTTC.

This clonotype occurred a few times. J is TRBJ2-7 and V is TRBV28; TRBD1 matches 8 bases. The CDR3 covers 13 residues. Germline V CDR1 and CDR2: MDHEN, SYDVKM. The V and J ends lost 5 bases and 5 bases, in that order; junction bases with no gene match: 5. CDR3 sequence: CASSAWDRNEQYF. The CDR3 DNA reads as TGTGCCAGCAGTGCTTGGGACAGGAACGAGCAGTACTTC.

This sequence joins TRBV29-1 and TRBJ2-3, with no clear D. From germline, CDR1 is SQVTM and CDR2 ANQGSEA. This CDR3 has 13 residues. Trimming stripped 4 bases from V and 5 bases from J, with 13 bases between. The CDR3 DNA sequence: TGCAGCGTTGTTCTAGTTTTGGGAGATACGCAGTATTTT. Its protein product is CSVVLVLGDTQYF.

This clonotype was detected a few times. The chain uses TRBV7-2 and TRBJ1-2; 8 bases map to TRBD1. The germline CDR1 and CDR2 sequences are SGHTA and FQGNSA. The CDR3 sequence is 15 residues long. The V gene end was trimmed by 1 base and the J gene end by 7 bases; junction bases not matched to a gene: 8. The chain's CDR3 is CASSLGTTGVRGYTF. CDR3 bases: TGTGCCAGCAGCTTAGGGACGACAGGGGTCCGTGGCTACACCTTC.

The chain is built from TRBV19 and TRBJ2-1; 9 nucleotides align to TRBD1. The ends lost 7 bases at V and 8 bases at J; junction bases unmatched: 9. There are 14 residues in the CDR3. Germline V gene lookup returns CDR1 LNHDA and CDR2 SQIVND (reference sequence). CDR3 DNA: TGTGCCAGTAAGGAACAGGGGGCAGGGTATGAGCAGTTCTTC. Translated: CASKEQGAGYEQFF.

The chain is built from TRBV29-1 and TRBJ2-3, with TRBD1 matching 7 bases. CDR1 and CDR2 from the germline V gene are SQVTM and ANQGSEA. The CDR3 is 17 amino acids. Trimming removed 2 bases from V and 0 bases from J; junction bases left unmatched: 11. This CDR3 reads CSVEWAGQAPSTDTQYF. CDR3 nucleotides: TGCAGCGTTGAATGGGCCGGACAGGCCCCTAGCACAGATACGCAGTATTTT.

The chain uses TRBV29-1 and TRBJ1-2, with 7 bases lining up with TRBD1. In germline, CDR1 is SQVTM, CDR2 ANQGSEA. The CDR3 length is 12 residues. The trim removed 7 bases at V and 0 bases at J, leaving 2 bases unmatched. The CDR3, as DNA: TGCAGCGCCGGGACAGCTAACTATGGCTACACCTTC. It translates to CSAGTANYGYTF.

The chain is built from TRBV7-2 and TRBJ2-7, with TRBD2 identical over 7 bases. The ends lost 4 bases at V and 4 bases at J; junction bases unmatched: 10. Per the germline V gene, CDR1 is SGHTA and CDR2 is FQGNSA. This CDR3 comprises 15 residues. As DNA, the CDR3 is TGTGCCAGCAGCTCTTGGAGCGGGATTCCTTACGAGCAGTACTTC. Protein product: CASSSWSGIPYEQYF.